Only one count was recorded for the clone carrying this TCR beta chain. What it binds is not known. Since a much larger clone is just one base distant, this may be a read error. CDR1 and CDR2 from the germline V gene are SGHAT and FQNNGV. This CDR3 has 14 amino acids. V gave up 3 bases and J gave up 10 bases; unmatched junction bases: 9. Library construction for TCR beta used iRepertoire HTBI primers and Arm-PCR of CDR3 regions. TCRdb called the multiplex PCR reads again in MiXCR, with one record for every CDR3 protein. The sample carries approximately 560,000 distinct CDR3 sequences, around 16% recorded once. This sample stems from a study of regulatory T cells in long-lasting Graves disease. Time point described: newly diagnosed GD, antithyroid drugs for less than 3 months. Making the TCR library involved RNA that had been extracted from PBMCs. Points from the study as a whole: Between persistent patients, a few thousand public clonotypes were shared, exceeding the roughly 1,000 shared between new patients. Persistent Graves' cases showed lower TCR diversity than newly diagnosed cases.

The sample was also linked to a second study, of T cells in Graves' hyperthyroidism and ophthalmopathy. As that report states: RT-PCR in the first round (using the HTBI primer set) targeted the TCR CDR3.

The chain carries TRBV11-2 and TRBJ2-1; 7 positions agree with TRBD1. Sequencing was performed on peripheral blood mononuclear cells (PBMCs), taken at new diagnosis, from a patient treated with antithyroid drugs. The sequence was collected from a man in his late teens or twenties with Graves disease. The CDR3 DNA follows: TGTGCCAGCAGCTTCGGGACAGAGTCCTACGAGCAGTTCTTC. Translation gives CASSFGTESYEQFF.